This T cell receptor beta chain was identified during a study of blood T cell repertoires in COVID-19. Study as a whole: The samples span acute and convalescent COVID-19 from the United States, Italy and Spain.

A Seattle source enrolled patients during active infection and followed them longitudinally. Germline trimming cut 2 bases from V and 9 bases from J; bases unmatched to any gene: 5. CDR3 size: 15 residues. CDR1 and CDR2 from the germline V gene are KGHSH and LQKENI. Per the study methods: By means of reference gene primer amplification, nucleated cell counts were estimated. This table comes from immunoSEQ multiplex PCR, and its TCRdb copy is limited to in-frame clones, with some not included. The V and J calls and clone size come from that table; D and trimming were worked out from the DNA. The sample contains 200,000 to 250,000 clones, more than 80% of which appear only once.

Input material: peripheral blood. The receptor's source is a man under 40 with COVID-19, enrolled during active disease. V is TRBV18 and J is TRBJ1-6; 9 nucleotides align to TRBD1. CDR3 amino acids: CASSPGQGNGSPLHF. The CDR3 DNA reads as TGTGCCAGCTCACCAGGACAGGGGAATGGTTCACCCCTCCACTTT.